This T cell receptor beta chain was documented in a study of shared clonotypes between healthy human individuals. This clone was found once. The assay was immunoSEQ multiplex PCR, and TCRdb's table has in-frame clones only and misses some. Among over a million clones listed, 96% were seen once. The split of CD4+ cells yielded CD45RA+ naive and CD45RA-negative memory subsets. Germline CDR1 MNHEY, CDR2 SMNVEV (reference sequence). Trimming cost V 6 bases and J 4 bases; bases outside gene matches: 8. This CDR3 is built from 15 residues. Sequencing was done on a sample of naive CD4+ T cells sorted from blood. The subset denotes: CD45RA+ positively selected. The chain joins TRBV27 to TRBJ2-3; 9 nucleotides agree with TRBD1. The clonotype originates from a man under 40 in good health. The CDR3 DNA follows: TGTGCCAGCAGCAGAGGACAGGGGAGGGCAGATACGCAGTATTTT. Translating it yields CASSRGQGRADTQYF.